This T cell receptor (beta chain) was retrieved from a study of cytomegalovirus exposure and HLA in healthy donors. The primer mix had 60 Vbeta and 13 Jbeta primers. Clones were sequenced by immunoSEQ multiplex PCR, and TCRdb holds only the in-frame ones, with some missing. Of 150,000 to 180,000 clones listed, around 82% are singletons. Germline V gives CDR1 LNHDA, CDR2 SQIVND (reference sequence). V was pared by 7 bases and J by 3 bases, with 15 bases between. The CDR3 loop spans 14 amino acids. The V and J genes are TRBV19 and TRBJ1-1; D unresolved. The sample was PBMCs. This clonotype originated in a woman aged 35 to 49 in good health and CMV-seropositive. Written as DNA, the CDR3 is TGTGCCAGTACCCCTCGGCAGGTCTACACTGAAGCTTTCTTT. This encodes CASTPRQVYTEAFF. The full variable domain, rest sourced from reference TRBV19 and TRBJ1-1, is DGGITQSPKYLFRKEGQNVTLSCEQNLNHDAMYWYRQDPGQGLRLIYYSQIVNDFQKGDIAEGYSVSREKKESFPLTVTSAQKNPTAFYLCASTPRQVYTEAFFGQGTRLTVV.